This paragraph reports one T cell receptor beta chain. Antigen: not known. One junction end does not reproduce the germline sequence, and a read error may be involved. The data stem from a study of tumor-infiltrating lymphocytes in primary liver carcinoma. The wider study: The neoplasms were of stage T1-T3 N0M0, with dimensions of about 4.2 to 11 cm across.

For blood RNA, unsorted whole blood served as the source, and germline DNA was extracted too. The authors collected four milliliters of peripheral blood before surgery. Total RNA (roughly 550 ng) served as template for TCR beta cDNA synthesis primed by a constant-region primer. Nested multiplex PCR, run for three rounds with slightly modified ARM-PCR, yielded TCR beta libraries. TRBV1-TRBV30 forward primers paired with a C-beta reverse primer drove the first two PCR rounds, 10 cycles each. Via MiXCR, TCRdb re-called the multiplex PCR reads, giving one row per CDR3 protein. This table has a few hundred thousand distinct CDR3 sequences, nearly 60% appearing once. The study's findings and limits: The difference in top-250-clone fraction between tumors and blood was significant, favoring tumors (p = 0.039). There was no comparison of CD4+ and CD8+ repertoires, as samples were bulk unsorted.

The CDR3 has 15 residues. The gene calls are TRBV12-3 or TRBV12-4 and TRBJ2-2; D possibly matches TRBD1 or TRBD2 (5 bases each). This clonotype was obtained from a woman in her 30s with primary liver carcinoma and hepatitis B virus infection. Sequencing input: peripheral blood. CDR3 DNA: TGTGCCAGCAATTTAAGGGACGTCTCCATCGGGGAGCTGTTTTTT. Protein: CASNLRDVSIGELFF.